The 22 T cell receptor beta chains given below trace back to one sample, sequenced in a study of early T cells in non-severe SARS-CoV-2 infection. In TCRdb, the 5' RACE reads were re-called with MiXCR into one record per CDR3 protein. In the table there are 55,000 to 85,000 distinct CDR3 sequences, roughly an eighth of which are singletons. The sample taken for sequencing was whole blood. The source is an adult who was a healthcare worker with PCR-confirmed SARS-CoV-2 infection or an uninfected control (not recorded which).

The J gene is TRBJ1-2, the V gene TRBV29-1; D gene uncertain. This CDR3 is built from 13 residues. With 4 bases removed from V and 0 bases from J, the gap between germline ends came to 9 bases. CDR1 and CDR2 (germline): SQVTM, ANQGSEA. The CDR3 DNA sequence: TGCAGCGTTGGAGGGCTAGCTAACTATGGCTACACCTTC. It is translated as CSVGGLANYGYTF.

V gene TRBV11-2 combines with J gene TRBJ1-5, with a possible D match to TRBD1 (5 bases). The CDR3 is made up of 13 amino acids. CDR1 and CDR2 from the germline V gene are SGHAT and FQNNGV. V shed 3 bases and J shed 7 bases, with 10 bases lying between them. This chain's CDR3 is CASSLWGDQPQHF. The CDR3 bases are TGTGCCAGCAGCTTGTGGGGGGACCAGCCCCAGCATTTT.

This clonotype has ten or more counts. The V gene is TRBV7-2, the J gene TRBJ1-1; 7 bases agree with TRBD1. CDR1 and CDR2 from the germline V gene are SGHTA and FQGNSA. V was clipped by 5 bases and J by 7 bases; unmatched bases: 4. This CDR3 is built from 12 residues. CDR3 loop: CASSPQGLEAFF. CDR3 DNA: TGTGCCAGCAGCCCACAGGGGCTTGAAGCTTTCTTT.

J is TRBJ2-7 and V is TRBV20-1, with 9 bases that match TRBD1. The CDR3 runs 10 residues. Germline lookup yields CDR1 DFQATT and CDR2 SNEGSKA (reference sequence). DNA for the CDR3: TGCGAGGGACAGGGCTACGAGCAGTACTTC. Translated, it gives CEGQGYEQYF.

This clonotype has just a few counts. V usage is TRBV7-9 and J usage is TRBJ1-1, with 9 bases lining up with TRBD1. V was clipped by 2 bases and J by 4 bases; unmatched bases: 8. There are 16 residues in the CDR3. CDR1 and CDR2 from the germline V gene are SEHNR and FQNEAQ (reference sequence). CDR3 protein: CASSLRRTGAGTEAFF. The CDR3 DNA reads as TGTGCCAGCAGCTTAAGGCGGACAGGGGCTGGCACTGAAGCTTTCTTT. The whole variable domain, filled in from reference TRBV7-9 and TRBJ1-1, reads DTGVSQNPRHKITKRGQNVTFRCDPISEHNRLYWYRQTLGQGPEFLTYFQNEAQLEKSRLLSDRFSAERPKGSFSTLEIQRTEQGDSAMYLCASSLRRTGAGTEAFFGQGTRLTVV.

The V and J genes are TRBV28 and TRBJ1-5; TRBD1 might be the D (5 bases). The V gene's germline CDR1 is MDHEN and CDR2 SYDVKM. Trimming removed 8 bases from V and 6 bases from J, with 17 bases in between. This CDR3 has 14 residues. The CDR3 DNA sequence: TGTGCCAGCGAGGGAGGGGTGGCCACTCAGCCCCAGCATTTT. It codes for CASEGGVATQPQHF.

V and J are TRBV2 and TRBJ1-1, with TRBD1 identical over 8 bases. CDR3 length: 13 amino acids. Germline-derived CDR1 and CDR2 are SNHLY and FYNNEI. The V and J ends lost 6 bases and 3 bases, in that order; junction bases with no gene match: 3. For the CDR3, the DNA is TGTGCCAGCAGCGGACAGGGCTACACTGAAGCTTTCTTT. Protein product: CASSGQGYTEAFF. Drawing the rest from reference TRBV2 and TRBJ1-1, the complete variable domain is EPEVTQTPSHQVTQMGQEVILRCVPISNHLYFYWYRQILGQKVEFLVSFYNNEISEKSEIFDDQFSVERPDGSNFTLKIRSTKLEDSAMYFCASSGQGYTEAFFGQGTRLTVV.

This clonotype was detected only a few times. V usage is TRBV11-2 and J usage is TRBJ1-1; D perhaps matches TRBD1 (6 bases). CDR1 and CDR2 from the germline V gene are SGHAT and FQNNGV. This CDR3 is 14 amino acids long. Trimming took off 7 bases at V and 1 base at J, with 13 bases between the two ends. CDR3 sequence (DNA): TGTGCCAGCACCACCCCGGGACAGAACACTGAAGCTTTCTTT. Protein product: CASTTPGQNTEAFF.

This clonotype turned up a few times. This chain links TRBV20-1 with TRBJ2-3; 7 bases agree with TRBD1. The CDR3 contains 15 residues. Germline CDR1 and CDR2: DFQATT and SNEGSKA (reference sequence). Trimming took 5 bases from V and 1 from J; bases not matched to a gene: 9. CDR3 residues: CSAARQGRGTDTQYF. CDR3 nucleotide sequence: TGCAGTGCTGCGCGACAGGGTAGAGGCACAGATACGCAGTATTTT.

This clonotype has only a few counts. The chain recombines TRBV5-4 with TRBJ2-3; unclear D gene. Trimming shortened V by 0 bases and J by 0 bases, and 8 bases separated the two germline ends. The CDR3 is 15 residues long. CDR1 and CDR2 (germline): SGHNT, YYREEE (reference sequence). CDR3 loop: CASSLAGSSTDTQYF. CDR3 nucleotide sequence: TGTGCCAGCAGCTTGGCTGGAAGTAGCACAGATACGCAGTATTTT.

This chain connects TRBV20-1 to TRBJ2-1; TRBD1 aligns across 7 bases. Looked up from germline, CDR1 is DFQATT and CDR2 is SNEGSKA (reference sequence). V lost 0 bases to trimming and J lost 6 bases; unmatched junction nucleotides: 14. The CDR3 covers 17 residues. The CDR3 region is CSARDPRQGMTGNEQFF. In nucleotides, the CDR3 is TGCAGTGCTAGAGACCCTCGACAGGGTATGACTGGCAATGAGCAGTTCTTC.

This clonotype was picked up a small number of times. The rearrangement links TRBV29-1 to TRBJ2-3; no firm D call. V lost 3 bases to trimming and J lost 0 bases, with 4 bases between them. This CDR3 contains 12 residues. Germline assignment: CDR1 SQVTM and CDR2 ANQGSEA. This chain's CDR3 is CSVDSSTDTQYF. The CDR3 DNA is TGCAGCGTTGATAGTAGCACAGATACGCAGTATTTT.

The chain is built from TRBV28 and TRBJ2-7; no firm D call. Per the germline V gene, CDR1 is MDHEN and CDR2 is SYDVKM. Trimming removed 6 bases from V and 2 bases from J, with 11 bases in between. The CDR3 covers 13 residues. The CDR3 bases are TGTGCCAGCAGCCATCGGGTTCCCTACGAGCAGTACTTC. Translating gives CASSHRVPYEQYF.

The J gene is TRBJ1-1, the V gene TRBV29-1; no clear D gene. CDR1 and CDR2 (germline): SQVTM, ANQGSEA. The V gene lost 7 bases and the J gene lost 1 base, with 4 bases spanning the gap. The CDR3 consists of 10 residues. The CDR3 here is CSGGNTEAFF. The CDR3 DNA reads as TGCAGCGGGGGGAACACTGAAGCTTTCTTT.

This clonotype was detected only a few times. The gene calls are TRBV12-3 or TRBV12-4 and TRBJ1-1; D is uncertain. The CDR3 spans 16 residues. The germline V and J ends were trimmed by 4 bases and 2 bases, with 17 bases remaining between them. The CDR3 sequence: CASSSLRTGANTEAFF. CDR3 nucleotides: TGTGCCAGCAGTTCCTTGCGGACCGGTGCAAACACTGAAGCTTTCTTT.

The chain employs TRBV5-1 and TRBJ2-1; 7 nucleotides line up with TRBD1. Germline lookup yields CDR1 SGHRS and CDR2 YFSETQ. This CDR3 region has 14 residues. With 6 bases clipped from V and 0 bases from J, the junction kept 3 bases outside the gene matches. CDR3 in amino acids: CASTQGDSYNEQFF. CDR3 DNA sequence: TGCGCCAGCACCCAGGGGGACTCCTACAATGAGCAGTTCTTC.

The chain combines TRBV3-1 with TRBJ1-1; 10 bases are shared with TRBD1. The CDR3 spans 16 residues. After removal of 4 bases from V and 4 bases from J, the junction contained 9 bases not matched to a gene. From germline, CDR1 is LGHDT and CDR2 YNNKEL (reference sequence). CDR3 DNA sequence: TGTGCCAGCAGCCGGACAGGGGGAAGCAGCGGCACTGAAGCTTTCTTT. Protein sequence: CASSRTGGSSGTEAFF.

The rearrangement joins TRBV5-1 to TRBJ2-7; 10 positions agree with TRBD1. In germline, CDR1 is SGHRS, CDR2 YFSETQ. Trimming removed 0 bases from V and 5 bases from J; junction bases left unmatched: 11. This CDR3 comprises 17 residues. CDR3 loop: CASSLGRPGQGRDEQYF. The CDR3 bases are TGCGCCAGCAGCTTGGGGCGACCGGGACAGGGGAGGGACGAGCAGTACTTC. Drawing the rest from reference TRBV5-1 and TRBJ2-7, the complete variable domain is KAGVTQTPRYLIKTRGQQVTLSCSPISGHRSVSWYQQTPGQGLQFLFEYFSETQRNKGNFPGRFSGRQFSNSRSEMNVSTLELGDSALYLCASSLGRPGQGRDEQYFGPGTRLTVT.

There are a few counts of this clonotype. This sequence joins TRBV20-1 and TRBJ2-1; possibly TRBD2 for D (5 bases). The CDR3 extends over 13 amino acids. V lost 4 bases, J lost 5 bases, and 12 bases lay in between. CDR1 is DFQATT and CDR2 is SNEGSKA in the germline V gene (reference sequence). The CDR3 here is CSAMYPSNNEQFF. Written as DNA, the CDR3 is TGCAGTGCTATGTACCCTAGCAACAATGAGCAGTTCTTC.

This clonotype was seen repeatedly, ten times or more. The chain recombines TRBV3-1 with TRBJ2-7, with 15 nucleotides matching TRBD2. The V segment lost 5 bases and the J segment 4 bases; nucleotides outside the gene matches: 15. Germline V gene sequence: CDR1 LGHDT, CDR2 YNNKEL (reference sequence). The CDR3 spans 19 residues. The CDR3 nucleotides read TGTGCCAGCAGCAAGTCCGGGACTAGCGGGGGGATGGCTGAGTACGAGCAGTACTTC. It codes for CASSKSGTSGGMAEYEQYF.

This clonotype was observed a few times. This chain uses TRBV7-2 with TRBJ2-3; no reliable D call. Trimming stripped 5 bases from V and 5 bases from J, with 14 bases between. This CDR3 has 14 amino acids. The germline V gene encodes CDR1 SGHTA and CDR2 FQGNSA. The CDR3 nucleotides read TGTGCCAGCAGCATCCAGGACGTGAGAGATACGCAGTATTTT. It is translated as CASSIQDVRDTQYF.

The chain links TRBV20-1 to TRBJ2-7; a possible D gene is TRBD2 (5 bases). This CDR3 is built from 14 residues. Looked up from germline, CDR1 is DFQATT and CDR2 is SNEGSKA (reference sequence). Deletions cut 6 bases from V and 9 bases from J, with 24 bases between. CDR3 DNA: TGCAGTGCCATAACGGACTCTCCAGTACGAGGGCAGTACTTC. Protein: CSAITDSPVRGQYF.